These T cell receptor beta chains were read from a single sample in a study of CD8+CD57+ T cells in acquired aplastic anemia. One entry per CDR3 protein results from TCRdb running MiXCR on the reads. The table lists fewer than 85,000 distinct CDR3 sequences, about 70% of them singletons. Specimen: sorted CD4+, CD8+, or CD8+CD57+ T cells (not recorded which) from PBMCs. These receptors were collected from a human donor with aplastic anemia. Each CDR3 is given with its conserved first and last residue. Fields, in order: V gene, D gene, J gene, clone size, CDR3 DNA, CDR3 protein. A D gene is named only where the DNA matches it firmly. Expanded clones are given a class, and other clones once, few, many or no size at all.

TRBV7-9	-	TRBJ1-1	-	TGTGCCAGCAGCTCGGACAGTCTAACTGAAGCTTTCTTT	CASSSDSLTEAFF
TRBV7-6	-	TRBJ2-7	-	TGTGCCAGCAGCTTAGCGTCCCCCAACGAGCAGTACTTC	CASSLASPNEQYF
TRBV20-1	TRBD1	TRBJ2-7	few	TGCAGTGCTAGAAACCGGGACAGGGTGTACGAGCAGTACTTC	CSARNRDRVYEQYF
TRBV10-3	TRBD1	TRBJ1-2	-	TGTGCCATCAGGGGGGGCATACGCGTTTCAACAGGGGGAATCAACTATGGCTACACCTTC	CAIRGGIRVSTGGINYGYTF
TRBV2	TRBD1	TRBJ1-2	few	TGTGCCAGCAGTGAGACAGGGAACTATGGCTACACCTTC	CASSETGNYGYTF
TRBV7-9	-	TRBJ2-7	-	TGTGCCAGTAAGGGGACCAACTCCTACGAGCAGTACTTC	CASKGTNSYEQYF
TRBV7-9	-	TRBJ2-5	-	TGTGCCAGCAGCCCCGCCGGGGCGGGCCAAGAGACCCAGTACTTC	CASSPAGAGQETQYF
TRBV20-1	-	TRBJ1-6	-	TGCAGTGCTAAACAGGCTACCAGCTCCTATAATTCACCCCTCCACTTT	CSAKQATSSYNSPLHF
TRBV5-1	-	TRBJ1-6	-	TGCGCCAGCAGCTTGGAAGAGGGTGGGCGTTCACCCCTCCACTTT	CASSLEEGGRSPLHF
TRBV20-1	TRBD2	TRBJ2-7	few	TGCAGTGCCACCGGGACTAGCGGGAATACCTACGAGCAGTACTTC	CSATGTSGNTYEQYF
TRBV16	-	TRBJ2-5	few	TGTGCGGGGCTCGGGGGCCGTGACCAAGAGACCCAGTACTTC	CAGLGGRDQETQYF
TRBV5-1	-	TRBJ2-3	-	TGCGCCAGCAGCTTAGAGGGATGGACAGATACGCAGTATTTT	CASSLEGWTDTQYF
TRBV2	TRBD1	TRBJ2-7	-	TGTGCCAGCAGTGAAGGCGGGACAGGGGGCGTCGACGAGCAGTACTTC	CASSEGGTGGVDEQYF
TRBV7-3	TRBD2	TRBJ2-5	few	TGTGCCAGCAGCTCGGGTGGGGCTAGCGGGAAAGAGACCCAGTACTTC	CASSSGGASGKETQYF
TRBV7-9	-	TRBJ2-2	-	TGTGCCAGCAGTTTATGGACAGGGGAGCTGTTTTTT	CASSLWTGELFF
TRBV19	-	TRBJ1-3	-	TGTGCCAGTAGTATGGCAGGGAATGCTCCTGGAAACACCATATATTTT	CASSMAGNAPGNTIYF
TRBV2	TRBD1	TRBJ1-2	few	TGTGCCAGCTTACAGGGGGCGCGTCCTGGCTACACCTTC	CASLQGARPGYTF
TRBV7-8	-	TRBJ1-6	-	TGTGCCAGCAGCTTAGCGTCGACAGCCAATTCACCCCTCCACTTT	CASSLASTANSPLHF
TRBV10-3	TRBD1	TRBJ1-4	once	TGTGCCATCGGAGGGCAGGGGGCGGAAGAAAAACTGTTTTTT	CAIGGQGAEEKLFF
TRBV6-5	-	TRBJ1-1	once	TGTGCCAGCAGTTACTCGATAGTTGGTGGCACTGAAGCTTTCTTT	CASSYSIVGGTEAFF
TRBV10-2	TRBD2	TRBJ2-7	once	TGCGCCAGCGGAGGAGCGGGGGGGGCCTACGAGCAGTACTTC	CASGGAGGAYEQYF
TRBV5-5	-	TRBJ2-7	-	TGCGCCAGCAGCCCGGGGACCGTTCCCTCCTACGAGCAGTACTTC	CASSPGTVPSYEQYF
TRBV6-1	-	TRBJ1-2	-	TGTGCCAGCAGTGAAGGGGCGTGGGGCTACACCTTC	CASSEGAWGYTF
TRBV10-3	-	TRBJ1-2	-	TGTGTCATCAGTCCAGGACACGAATACGGCTACACCTTC	CVISPGHEYGYTF
TRBV7-9	-	TRBJ2-5	once	TGTGCCAGCAGCCTTCCCGCCCCGGGGTTAGAGACCCAGTACTTC	CASSLPAPGLETQYF
TRBV4-3	TRBD1	TRBJ1-2	-	TGCGCCAGCAGCCTCACGGACAGGGTAGATAATGGCTACACCTTC	CASSLTDRVDNGYTF
TRBV24-1	TRBD1	TRBJ2-5	-	TGTGCCACCAGTGATTTGGAGACAGGGCGGCAAGAGACCCAGTACTTC	CATSDLETGRQETQYF
TRBV10-1	-	TRBJ2-3	-	TGCGCCAGCAGTGCGTCGAGGGGGGCCAATGCAGATACGCAGTATTTT	CASSASRGANADTQYF
TRBV20-1	TRBD1	TRBJ2-1	-	TGCAGTGCTACTTCAAGTCCGGGACAGGGGCAGGGATACAATGAGCAGTTCTTC	CSATSSPGQGQGYNEQFF
TRBV6-2/TRBV6-3	-	TRBJ1-1	once	TGTGCCAGCAGTCGAGGTGACCTGAACACTGAAGCTTTCTTT	CASSRGDLNTEAFF
TRBV20-1	-	TRBJ1-1	-	TGCAGTGCGATCCGGGACCTCAACACTGAAGCTTTCTTT	CSAIRDLNTEAFF
TRBV6-1	-	TRBJ2-1	-	TGTGCCAGCAGTGAATTCAATGAGCAGTTCTTC	CASSEFNEQFF
TRBV11-1	TRBD2	TRBJ2-1	-	TGTGCCAGCAGCCTAAAAGGGACTAGCGGGAGTTACAATGAGCAGTTCTTC	CASSLKGTSGSYNEQFF
TRBV9	TRBD1	TRBJ1-2	once	TGTGCCAGCAGCGCCGGACAGGAGACGTACTATGGCTACACCTTC	CASSAGQETYYGYTF
TRBV25-1	-	TRBJ1-5	-	TGTGCCAGCTCACCTAGGCGGGATCAGCCCCAGCATTTT	CASSPRRDQPQHF
TRBV20-1	-	TRBJ1-1	many	TGCAGTGCTTCGCGGGCAGGTGGGGTCACTGAAGCTTTCTTT	CSASRAGGVTEAFF
TRBV15	-	TRBJ2-3	-	TGTGCCACCAGCTCGAGTCGGGCAGGCACAGATACGCAGTATTTT	CATSSSRAGTDTQYF
TRBV9	-	TRBJ2-5	-	TGTGCCAGCAGCGTAGAGCAGGGGAGGGCAGAGACCCAGTACTTC	CASSVEQGRAETQYF